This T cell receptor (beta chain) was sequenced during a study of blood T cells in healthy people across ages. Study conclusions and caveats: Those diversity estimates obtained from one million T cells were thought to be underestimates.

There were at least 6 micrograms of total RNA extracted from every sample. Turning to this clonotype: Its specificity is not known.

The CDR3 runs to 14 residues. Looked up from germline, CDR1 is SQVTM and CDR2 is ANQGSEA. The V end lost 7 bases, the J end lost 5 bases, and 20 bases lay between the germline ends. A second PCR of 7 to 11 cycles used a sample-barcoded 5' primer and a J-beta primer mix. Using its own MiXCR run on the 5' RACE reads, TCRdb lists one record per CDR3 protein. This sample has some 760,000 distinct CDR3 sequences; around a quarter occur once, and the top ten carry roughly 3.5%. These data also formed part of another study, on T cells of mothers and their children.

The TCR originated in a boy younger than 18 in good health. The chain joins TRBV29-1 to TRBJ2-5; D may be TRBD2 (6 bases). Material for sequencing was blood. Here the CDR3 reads CSASRPGVRETQYF. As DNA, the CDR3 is TGCAGCGCATCTAGACCGGGAGTTCGGGAGACCCAGTACTTC.